These 2 T cell receptor beta chains were sequenced from one sample in a study of cytomegalovirus exposure and HLA in healthy donors. Both 60 Vbeta primers and 13 Jbeta primers went into the PCR. Sequenced by immunoSEQ multiplex PCR; TCRdb stores in-frame clones only, minus some. The table includes 150,000 or so clones, about two thirds detected once. Sequencing was done on a sample of PBMCs. The source is a woman aged 55 to 70 in good health and CMV-seropositive.

The V call is TRBV5-1, the J call TRBJ2-1; D possibly corresponds to TRBD2 (5 bases). V shed 2 bases and J shed 9 bases, with 15 bases lying between them. Germline-derived CDR1 and CDR2 are SGHRS and YFSETQ. This CDR3 has 14 amino acids. In nucleotides, the CDR3 is TGCGCCAGCAGCTTATGGCTAGCTAACGGTGAGCAGTTCTTC. This codes for CASSLWLANGEQFF.

The chain is built from TRBV6-5 and TRBJ1-1, with D possibly TRBD1 on 5 matching bases. The germline V gene has CDR1 MNHEY and CDR2 SVGAGI. Deletions cut 8 bases from V and 4 bases from J, with 14 bases between. The CDR3 consists of 13 residues. The CDR3 nucleotides read TGTGCCAGCCGGGGGGGATTGAGCACTGAAGCTTTCTTT. This encodes CASRGGLSTEAFF.